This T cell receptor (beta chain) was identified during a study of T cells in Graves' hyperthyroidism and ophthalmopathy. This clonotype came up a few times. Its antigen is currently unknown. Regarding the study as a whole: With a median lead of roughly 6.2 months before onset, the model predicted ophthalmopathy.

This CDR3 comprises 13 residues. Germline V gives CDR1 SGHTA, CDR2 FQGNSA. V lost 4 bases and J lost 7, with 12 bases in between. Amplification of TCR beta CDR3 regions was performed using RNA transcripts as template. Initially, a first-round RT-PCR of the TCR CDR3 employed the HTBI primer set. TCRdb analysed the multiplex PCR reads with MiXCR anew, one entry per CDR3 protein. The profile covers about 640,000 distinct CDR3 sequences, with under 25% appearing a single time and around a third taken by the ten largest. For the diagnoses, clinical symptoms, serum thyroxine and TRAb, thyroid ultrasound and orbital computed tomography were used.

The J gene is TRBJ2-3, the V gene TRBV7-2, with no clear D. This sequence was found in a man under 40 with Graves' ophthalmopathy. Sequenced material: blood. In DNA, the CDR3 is TGTGCCAGCAGCTCCCTATCCGTGCATACGCAGTATTTT. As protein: CASSSLSVHTQYF.